This section outlines one T cell receptor (beta chain) sequence together with its context. This CDR3 spans 15 amino acids. Germline V CDR1 and CDR2: KGHDR, SFDVKD. J was trimmed by 1 base and V by 6 bases; bases with no gene match: 6. The entry originates in a study of identical twins. One entry per CDR3 protein, called by TCRdb with MiXCR from the 5' RACE reads. The sample contains fewer than 650,000 distinct CDR3 sequences, under 8.5% of which appear only once. In addition, the sample was reused for a study of yellow fever vaccine responses in identical twins.

The rearrangement joins TRBV24-1 to TRBJ2-3; 7 bases agree with TRBD2. This receptor was obtained from a woman aged 18-29 years in good health. The material sequenced was PBMCs. CDR3 sequence reads: CATSRLALGTDTQYF. CDR3 in DNA: TGTGCCACCAGTCGACTAGCCCTCGGCACAGATACGCAGTATTTT.